Shown below are 20 T cell receptor beta chains from a single sample sequenced in a study of T cell responses to AZD1222 COVID-19 vaccine. The assay was immunoSEQ multiplex PCR, and TCRdb's table has in-frame clones only and misses some. The top ten clones hold less than 2% of a sample with about 140,000 clones, roughly 91% of them seen once. Material: peripheral blood, obtained 28 days after the second AZD1222 dose. The receptors derive from an adult who received the AZD1222 COVID-19 vaccine.

The CDR3 region has the DNA TGTGCCAGCCAAACACGGGACGGGTATGGCTACACCTTC. Amino acid sequence: CASQTRDGYGYTF. The chain recombines TRBV2 with TRBJ1-2; D perhaps matches TRBD1 (5 bases). Germline CDR1 SNHLY, CDR2 FYNNEI. V was clipped by 8 bases and J by 5 bases, with 15 bases between them. CDR3 length: 13 residues.

The genes are TRBV5-6 and TRBJ2-7; 7 bases fit TRBD2. The ends lost 1 base at V and 5 bases at J; junction bases unmatched: 6. The CDR3 extends over 14 amino acids. Germline CDR1 and CDR2: SGHDT and YYEEEE. CDR3 nucleotide sequence: TGTGCCAGCAGCTTGCCCGGGAGGAGTCACGAGCAGTACTTC. Amino acid sequence: CASSLPGRSHEQYF.

The chain carries TRBV10-3 and TRBJ1-2; D ambiguous. The CDR3 covers 12 residues. V lost 10 bases to trimming and J lost 4 bases, with 13 bases between them. Germline lookup yields CDR1 ENHRY and CDR2 SYGVKD. The CDR3 reads CANSDNPYGYTF. For the CDR3, the DNA is TGTGCCAACTCTGACAACCCCTATGGCTACACCTTC.

This chain connects TRBV5-5 to TRBJ1-4; D is unresolved. CDR3 length: 14 amino acids. Germline loops: CDR1 SGHKS, CDR2 YYEKEE (reference sequence). Trimming stripped 4 bases from V and 0 bases from J, with 7 bases between. CDR3 sequence: CASSPVATNEKLFF. The CDR3 nucleotides are TGTGCCAGCAGCCCAGTAGCAACTAATGAAAAACTGTTTTTT.

The chain employs TRBV2 and TRBJ1-1; 8 positions match TRBD1. CDR3 length: 16 residues. CDR1 SNHLY and CDR2 FYNNEI come from the germline V gene. The V and J ends lost 7 bases and 5 bases, in that order; junction bases with no gene match: 15. As DNA, the CDR3 is TGTGCCAGCATTATTCAGGGGGCCGGGATTGGGACTGAAGCTTTCTTT. Translated: CASIIQGAGIGTEAFF.

The chain employs TRBV18 and TRBJ2-1, with D unclear. Germline V gives CDR1 KGHSH, CDR2 LQKENI. This CDR3 is built from 13 residues. V was pared by 3 bases and J by 7 bases, with 10 bases between. CDR3 loop: CASSPGQYNEQFF. In DNA, the CDR3 is TGTGCCAGCTCACCCGGGCAGTATAATGAGCAGTTCTTC.

As DNA, the CDR3 is TGCGCCAGCAGCTTGGCGGTTAGCGGGAGCTCCTACGAGCAGTACTTC. It codes for CASSLAVSGSSYEQYF. The chain employs TRBV5-1 and TRBJ2-7, with 9 nucleotides matching TRBD2. This CDR3 is built from 16 residues. Germline CDR1 and CDR2: SGHRS and YFSETQ. With 0 bases clipped from V and 0 bases from J, the junction kept 4 bases outside the gene matches.

This chain joins TRBV5-4 and TRBJ1-3; possibly TRBD1 for D (6 bases). The germline V gene has CDR1 SGHNT and CDR2 YYREEE (reference sequence). The V gene lost 0 bases and the J gene lost 5 bases, with 12 bases spanning the gap. The CDR3 loop spans 15 amino acids. CDR3 coding DNA: TGTGCCAGCAGCTTGGACGGGGGCCAAAGAAACACCATATATTTT. Protein product: CASSLDGGQRNTIYF.

The chain is built from TRBV9 and TRBJ1-3; perhaps TRBD1 as D (6 bases). In germline, CDR1 is SGDLS, CDR2 YYNGEE. This CDR3 has 14 amino acids. The V end lost 3 bases, the J end lost 1 base, and 8 bases lay between the germline ends. The CDR3 is CASSEGGSGNTIYF. CDR3 in DNA: TGTGCCAGCAGCGAGGGGGGATCTGGAAACACCATATATTTT.

In its sample, this clone was seen once. Other DNA sequences in this sample translate to the same CDR3. The chain carries TRBV7-2 and TRBJ2-5; perhaps TRBD1 as D (5 bases). The V end lost 0 bases, the J end lost 4 bases, and 9 bases lay between the germline ends. The CDR3 consists of 14 residues. Germline assignment: CDR1 SGHTA and CDR2 FQGNSA. In DNA form, the CDR3 reads TGTGCCAGCAGCTTAGCAGGGCAGGGAGAGACCCAGTACTTC. Residues: CASSLAGQGETQYF.

The chain recombines TRBV10-3 with TRBJ1-1; a weak D match, TRBD1 (5 bases). This CDR3 contains 13 residues. The V end was cut by 10 bases, the J end by 3 bases, with 15 bases between. Looked up from germline, CDR1 is ENHRY and CDR2 is SYGVKD. CDR3 nucleotides: TGTGCCACGTCTCACGGGACTGACACTGAAGCTTTCTTT. This translates into CATSHGTDTEAFF.

This sequence joins TRBV5-4 and TRBJ1-2; D might be TRBD1 (6 bases). This CDR3 is built from 16 residues. Germline V lookup: CDR1 SGHNT, CDR2 YYREEE (reference sequence). V dropped 4 bases and J dropped 4 bases, with 20 bases sitting between them. The CDR3 DNA reads TGTGCCAGCAGCCTGGGGGGGGCGGAACCCTTCTATGGCTACACCTTC. Residues: CASSLGGAEPFYGYTF.

This chain links TRBV7-2 with TRBJ1-6, with D maybe TRBD1 (6 bases). Trimming stripped 2 bases from V and 7 bases from J, with 12 bases between. CDR3 length: 15 amino acids. CDR1 is SGHTA and CDR2 is FQGNSA in the germline V gene. The CDR3: CASSLLAGENSPLHF. The CDR3 nucleotides are TGTGCCAGCAGCTTACTTGCAGGGGAGAATTCACCCCTCCACTTT.

The chain joins TRBV14 to TRBJ2-3; possible D gene TRBD1, 6 bases. Between the trimmed V and J ends, which lost 4 bases and 2 bases, there was a span of 10 bases. The CDR3 totals 14 residues. The V gene's germline CDR1 is SGHDN and CDR2 FVKESK. Written as DNA, the CDR3 is TGTGCCAGCAGCCCCCGGGACAACACAGATACGCAGTATTTT. This translates into CASSPRDNTDTQYF.

J is TRBJ1-1 and V is TRBV11-3; the D is unclear. Germline lookup yields CDR1 SGHNT and CDR2 YENEEA. Trimming shortened V by 3 bases and J by 1 base, and 6 bases separated the two germline ends. The CDR3 has 13 residues. CDR3 in amino acids: CASSLEKNTEAFF. DNA of the CDR3: TGTGCCAGCAGCTTGGAAAAGAACACTGAAGCTTTCTTT.

This clone was observed a handful of times. This chain links TRBV7-9 with TRBJ2-5; D remains ambiguous. This CDR3 is 12 amino acids long. From germline, CDR1 is SEHNR and CDR2 FQNEAQ (reference sequence). V lost 5 bases and J 2 bases, leaving 6 bases between the germline ends. This CDR3 reads CASSPIQETQYF. For the CDR3, the DNA is TGTGCCAGCAGCCCAATACAAGAGACCCAGTACTTC.

The V gene is TRBV3-1 (or the pseudogene TRBV3-2), the J gene TRBJ1-1; D perhaps matches TRBD1 (5 bases). The V gene's germline CDR1 is LGHDT and CDR2 YNNKEL (reference sequence). CDR3 length: 14 residues. V shed 4 bases and J shed 12 bases, with 21 bases lying between them. The CDR3, as DNA: TGTGCCAGCAGCCGTGAATTTACCAAGGGGTCGCCTTTCTTT. Protein: CASSREFTKGSPFF.

To note about this clone: The sample contains more than one DNA sequence encoding this CDR3. The rearrangement joins TRBV7-8 to TRBJ2-7, with TRBD1 as a possible D gene (5 bases). Germline V gives CDR1 SGHVS, CDR2 FQNEAQ. With 8 bases removed from V and 2 bases from J, the gap between germline ends came to 19 bases. The CDR3 is 15 residues long. The CDR3 region has the DNA TGTGCCAGCTTCCCCAGAGAAGGGGTCACCTACGAGCAGTACTTC. It encodes CASFPREGVTYEQYF.

This chain joins TRBV5-4 and TRBJ2-1; D tentatively fits TRBD1 or TRBD2 (5 bases each). CDR3 size: 15 residues. Trimming left V 0 bases short and J 5 bases short, with 12 bases between. The germline V gene has CDR1 SGHNT and CDR2 YYREEE (reference sequence). CDR3 sequence: CASSLGGTSNNEQFF. The CDR3 DNA sequence: TGTGCCAGCAGCTTGGGGGGGACCTCAAACAATGAGCAGTTCTTC.

The chain combines TRBV7-8 with TRBJ1-4, with 8 bases fitting TRBD1. The V and J ends lost 0 bases and 7 bases, in that order; junction bases with no gene match: 13. The V gene's germline CDR1 is SGHVS and CDR2 FQNEAQ. This CDR3 contains 18 residues. This CDR3 is CASSLASTGVERSEKLFF. CDR3 DNA sequence: TGTGCCAGCAGCTTAGCCTCGACAGGGGTCGAAAGGAGTGAAAAACTGTTTTTT.